The clone carrying this TCR beta chain was seen only a few times. The PCR contained 60 Vbeta and 13 Jbeta primers. Measured with immunoSEQ multiplex PCR; TCRdb has only the in-frame clones, and not every one. Of 110,000 to 150,000 clones listed, more than 80% are singletons. This entry belongs to a study of cytomegalovirus exposure and HLA in healthy donors. CDR3 length: 12 residues. Germline lookup yields CDR1 MDHEN and CDR2 SYDVKM. Trimming took 5 bases from V and 7 from J, leaving 11 bases between them. The rearrangement links TRBV28 to TRBJ1-1, with D unclear. Sequencing was done on a sample of PBMCs. The origin of this receptor is a middle-aged woman in good health and CMV-seropositive. The CDR3, as DNA: TGTGCCAGCAGTCTCTCGCCGGGTGAAGCTTTCTTT. Protein: CASSLSPGEAFF.